The rows below give T cell receptor beta chains drawn from one sample of a study of T cells in Graves' hyperthyroidism and ophthalmopathy. MiXCR was run by TCRdb on the multiplex PCR reads, yielding one entry per CDR3 protein. Of 400,000 to 500,000 distinct CDR3 sequences listed, approximately 14% were seen once; the top ten hold 5.3%. The sequenced sample consisted of blood. The receptors originated from a woman aged 18-35 years with Graves' hyperthyroidism. CDR3s include the opening cysteine and the closing phenylalanine or tryptophan. Each record gives: V gene, CDR3 protein.

>TRBV10-3
CAISESVGSETQYF
>TRBV2
CARGTEDSNQPQHF
>TRBV2
CASRLGRLDAEAFF
>TRBV7-2
CASSSDRDHAGELFF
>TRBV2
CASSESGPHNEQFF
>TRBV6-1
CASTPKWNTGELFF
>TRBV28
CASSLGRAPVSAQYF
>TRBV3-1
CASSRMGGGEQYF
>TRBV3-1
CASSPQLRVDNSPLHF
>TRBV12-3/TRBV12-4
CASLKTGTENQPQHF
>TRBV28
CASSPRGLAQPQHF
>TRBV6-1
CASSEMGPSTDTQYF
>TRBV2
CASSEWTYQPQHF